This T cell receptor (beta chain) derives from a study of cytomegalovirus exposure and HLA in healthy donors. Findings and caveats of the study: The later analysis indicated that the majority of CMV-associated TCR beta chains appeared HLA-restricted. A later analysis reported that several of the most significant clusters appeared to be linked to common viral pathogens, among them Epstein-Barr virus.

In regard to this clone: The antigen is unknown.

PCR amplification relied on 60 Vbeta primers (plus 13 Jbeta primers). Assay: immunoSEQ multiplex PCR; the TCRdb copy retains only in-frame clones and omits some. The sample includes about 150,000 clones, 75% to 85% of them seen just once. Trimming took off 8 bases at V and 11 bases at J, with 21 bases between the two ends. The CDR3 covers 13 residues. Germline assignment: CDR1 MGHRA and CDR2 YSYEKL. Sequenced sample: PBMCs. The TCR comes from a man aged 30-40 years in good health and CMV-seropositive. V usage is TRBV4-1 and J usage is TRBJ1-1; D may be TRBD1 (5 bases). CDR3 bases: TGCGCCAGCTCGGGGGGTGCCCCAATTGTCGCTTTCTTT. It specifies CASSGGAPIVAFF.